The present T cell receptor beta chain was sequenced within a study of cytomegalovirus exposure and HLA in healthy donors. Study-wide findings and caveats: Later genetic work tied a missense DCLRE1C variant to beta-chain V and J trimming. In an earlier analysis, productive rearrangement rates for most beta V segments clustered near 87% or 30%.

Germline CDR1 and CDR2: GTSNPN and SVGIG (reference sequence). The CDR3 runs to 16 residues. Unmatched junction bases numbered 6, after V lost 0 bases and J lost 2 bases. With 60 Vbeta and 13 Jbeta primers, the PCR was carried out. Assay: immunoSEQ multiplex PCR; the TCRdb copy retains only in-frame clones and omits some. The repertoire holds about 35,000 clones, with roughly 80% as singletons. About this clone itself: Antigen: not known.

The V and J genes are TRBV30 and TRBJ1-4, with 7 bases identical to TRBD1. The sequence derives from a male donor in good health and CMV-seronegative. Sequencing used PBMCs. In nucleotides, the CDR3 is TGTGCCTGGAGTGTAGCAGGGGGGTCTACTAATGAAAAACTGTTTTTT. Protein product: CAWSVAGGSTNEKLFF. Filled out from reference TRBV30 and TRBJ1-4, the complete variable domain reads SQTIHQWPATLVQPVGSPLSLECTVEGTSNPNLYWYRQAAGRGLQLLFYSVGIGQISSEVPQNLSASRPQDRQFILSSKKLLLSDSGFYLCAWSVAGGSTNEKLFFGSGTQLSVL.